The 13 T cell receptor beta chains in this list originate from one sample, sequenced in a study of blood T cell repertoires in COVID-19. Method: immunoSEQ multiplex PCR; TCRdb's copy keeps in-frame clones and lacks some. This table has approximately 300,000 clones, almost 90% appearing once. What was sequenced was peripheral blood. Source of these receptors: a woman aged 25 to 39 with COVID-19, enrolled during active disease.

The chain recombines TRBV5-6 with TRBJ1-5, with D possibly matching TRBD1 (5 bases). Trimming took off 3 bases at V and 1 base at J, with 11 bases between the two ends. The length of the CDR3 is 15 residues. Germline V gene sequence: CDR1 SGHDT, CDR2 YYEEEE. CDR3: CASSSWGGSNQPQHF. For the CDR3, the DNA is TGTGCCAGCAGCTCCTGGGGGGGGAGCAATCAGCCCCAGCATTTT.

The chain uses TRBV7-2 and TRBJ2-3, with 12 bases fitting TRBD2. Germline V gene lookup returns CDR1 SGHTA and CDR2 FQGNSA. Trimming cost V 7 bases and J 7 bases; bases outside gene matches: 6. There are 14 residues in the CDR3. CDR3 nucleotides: TGTGCCAGCATGCTAGCGGGAGGGTTAAATACGCAGTATTTT. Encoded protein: CASMLAGGLNTQYF.

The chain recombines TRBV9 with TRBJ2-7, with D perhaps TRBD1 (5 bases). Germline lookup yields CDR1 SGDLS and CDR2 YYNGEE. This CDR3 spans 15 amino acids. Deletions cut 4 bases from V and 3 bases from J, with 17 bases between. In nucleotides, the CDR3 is TGTGCCAGCAGCCCTTATCAGGGCCCCTACTACGAGCAGTACTTC. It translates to CASSPYQGPYYEQYF.

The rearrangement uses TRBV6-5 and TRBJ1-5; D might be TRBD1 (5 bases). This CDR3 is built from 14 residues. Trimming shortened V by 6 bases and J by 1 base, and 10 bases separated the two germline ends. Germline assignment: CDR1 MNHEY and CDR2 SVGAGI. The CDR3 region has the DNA TGTGCCAGCAGACTACAGGCAAGCAATCAGCCCCAGCATTTT. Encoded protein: CASRLQASNQPQHF.

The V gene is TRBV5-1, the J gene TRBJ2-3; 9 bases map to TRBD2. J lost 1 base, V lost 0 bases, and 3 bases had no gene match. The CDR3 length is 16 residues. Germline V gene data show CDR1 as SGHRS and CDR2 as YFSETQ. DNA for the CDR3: TGCGCCAGCAGCTTGGGACTAGCGGAGGGCACAGATACGCAGTATTTT. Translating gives CASSLGLAEGTDTQYF.

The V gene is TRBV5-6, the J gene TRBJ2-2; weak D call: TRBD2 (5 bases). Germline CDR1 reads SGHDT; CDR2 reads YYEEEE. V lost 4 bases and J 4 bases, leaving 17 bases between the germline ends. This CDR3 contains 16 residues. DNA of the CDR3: TGTGCCAGCAGCCCCTTTTCGGGGAGAAGCACCGGGGAGCTGTTTTTT. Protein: CASSPFSGRSTGELFF.

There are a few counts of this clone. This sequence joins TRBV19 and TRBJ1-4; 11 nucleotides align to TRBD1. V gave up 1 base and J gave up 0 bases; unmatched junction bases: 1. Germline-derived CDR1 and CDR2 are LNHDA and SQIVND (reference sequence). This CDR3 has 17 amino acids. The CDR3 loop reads CASSIGDRGSTNEKLFF. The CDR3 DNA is TGTGCCAGTAGTATAGGGGACAGGGGGTCAACTAATGAAAAACTGTTTTTT.

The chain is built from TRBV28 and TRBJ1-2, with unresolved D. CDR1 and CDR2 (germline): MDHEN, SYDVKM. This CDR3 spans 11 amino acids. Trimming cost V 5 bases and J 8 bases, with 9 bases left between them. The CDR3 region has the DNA TGTGCCAGCAGTGCGTTGGAGGGCTACACCTTC. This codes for CASSALEGYTF.

The CDR3 region is CAWSVPREAFF. The CDR3, as DNA: TGTGCCTGGAGTGTTCCGCGTGAAGCTTTCTTT. This sequence joins TRBV30 and TRBJ1-1; D unclear. This CDR3 has 11 amino acids. Trimming took 0 bases from V and 7 from J, leaving 6 bases between them. CDR1 and CDR2 (germline): GTSNPN, SVGIG (reference sequence).

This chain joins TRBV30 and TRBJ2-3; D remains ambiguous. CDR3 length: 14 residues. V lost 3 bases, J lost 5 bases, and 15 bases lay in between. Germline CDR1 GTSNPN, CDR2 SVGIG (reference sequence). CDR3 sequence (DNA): TGTGCCTGGAGCGGCGGTGCAAGTAGAGATACGCAGTATTTT. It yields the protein CAWSGGASRDTQYF.

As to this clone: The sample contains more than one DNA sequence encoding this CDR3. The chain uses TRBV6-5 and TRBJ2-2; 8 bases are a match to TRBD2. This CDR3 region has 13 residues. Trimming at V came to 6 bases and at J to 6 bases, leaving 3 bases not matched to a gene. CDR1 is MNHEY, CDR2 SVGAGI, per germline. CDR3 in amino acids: CASSRREAGELFF. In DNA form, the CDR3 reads TGTGCCAGCAGCCGGCGGGAGGCCGGGGAGCTGTTTTTT.

The chain's CDR3 is CASTPVGGSRTDTQYF. The CDR3 bases are TGTGCCAGTACCCCCGTAGGGGGATCACGCACAGATACGCAGTATTTT. The chain uses TRBV19 and TRBJ2-3; the D gene is possibly TRBD1 (6 bases). Germline assignment: CDR1 LNHDA and CDR2 SQIVND (reference sequence). The CDR3 extends over 16 amino acids. Trimming cost V 7 bases and J 1 base, with 18 bases left between them.

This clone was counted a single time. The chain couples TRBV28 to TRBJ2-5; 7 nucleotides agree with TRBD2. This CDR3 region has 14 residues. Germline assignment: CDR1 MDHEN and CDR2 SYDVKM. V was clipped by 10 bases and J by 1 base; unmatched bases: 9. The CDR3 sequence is CATTPGGAQETQYF. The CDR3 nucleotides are TGTGCCACTACCCCGGGGGGAGCCCAAGAGACCCAGTACTTC.